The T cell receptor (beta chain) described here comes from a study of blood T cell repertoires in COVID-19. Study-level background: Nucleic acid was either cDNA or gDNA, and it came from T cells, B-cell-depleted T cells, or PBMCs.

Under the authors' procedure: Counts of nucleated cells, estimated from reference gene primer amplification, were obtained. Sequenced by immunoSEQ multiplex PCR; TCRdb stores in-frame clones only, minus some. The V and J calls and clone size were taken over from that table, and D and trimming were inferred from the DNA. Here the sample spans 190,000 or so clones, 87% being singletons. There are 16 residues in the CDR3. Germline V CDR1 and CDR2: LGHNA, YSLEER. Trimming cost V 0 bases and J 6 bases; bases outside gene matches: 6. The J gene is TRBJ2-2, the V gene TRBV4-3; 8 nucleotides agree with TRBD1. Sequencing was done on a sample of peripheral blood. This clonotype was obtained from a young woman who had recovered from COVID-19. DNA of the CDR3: TGCGCCAGCAGCCAAGATCCCACAGGGGGGTCCGGGGAGCTGTTTTTT. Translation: CASSQDPTGGSGELFF.